These 13 T cell receptor beta chains were all obtained from the same sample, sequenced in a study of T cells after yellow fever vaccination. TCRdb re-called the 5' RACE reads with MiXCR, one entry per CDR3 protein. This sample has 300,000 to 350,000 distinct CDR3 sequences; 7% to 10% occur once, and the top ten carry under 20%. The sample was PBMCs, taken around 45 days after the first yellow fever vaccination. The source of these receptors is a man younger than 30 who received the YFV17D yellow fever vaccine.

This clonotype was counted between two and nine times. The genes are TRBV7-9 and TRBJ2-3; 7 bases match TRBD1. Trimming took 1 base from V and 9 from J; bases not matched to a gene: 10. Germline lookup yields CDR1 SEHNR and CDR2 FQNEAQ (reference sequence). CDR3 length: 15 amino acids. CDR3 coding DNA: TGTGCCAGCAGCTTAGGGGCGGGCGGACAGGAGACGCAGTATTTT. Its translation: CASSLGAGGQETQYF.

This clonotype was observed at least ten times. The chain links TRBV5-1 to TRBJ1-2, with 8 bases lining up with TRBD1. The length of the CDR3 is 16 residues. Germline CDR1 is SGHRS and CDR2 is YFSETQ. Unmatched junction bases numbered 8, after V lost 1 base and J lost 3 bases. The chain's CDR3 is CASSLNPGQAYYGYTF. The CDR3 DNA reads as TGCGCCAGCAGCTTGAACCCGGGACAGGCCTACTATGGCTACACCTTC.

This sequence joins TRBV5-1 and TRBJ1-3, with TRBD1 identical over 7 bases. CDR1 is SGHRS and CDR2 is YFSETQ in the germline V gene. V lost 0 bases to trimming and J lost 2 bases; unmatched junction nucleotides: 2. There are 15 residues in the CDR3. The CDR3 DNA reads as TGCGCCAGCAGCTTGGACAGGGGACCTGGAAACACCATATATTTT. Protein product: CASSLDRGPGNTIYF.

The chain recombines TRBV4-3 with TRBJ2-4; 15 bases fit TRBD2. V trimming: 1 base; J trimming: 0 bases; junction bases outside the gene matches: 7. The CDR3 is made up of 20 amino acids. The germline gives CDR1 LGHNA, CDR2 YSLEER. The CDR3 sequence is CASSQGGLAGGLLAKNIQYF. The CDR3, as DNA: TGCGCCAGCAGCCAAGGGGGACTAGCGGGGGGACTGTTAGCCAAAAACATTCAGTACTTC.

The chain uses TRBV25-1 and TRBJ1-1; no definite D call. Germline V gene data show CDR1 as MGHDK and CDR2 as SYGVNS. Trimming cost V 3 bases and J 5 bases, with 4 bases left between them. The CDR3 spans 11 residues. CDR3: CASSDRTEAFF. In DNA form, the CDR3 reads TGTGCCAGCAGTGACCGAACTGAAGCTTTCTTT. The full variable domain, completed using reference TRBV25-1 and TRBJ1-1, is EADIYQTPRYLVIGTGKKITLECSQTMGHDKMYWYQQDPGMELHLIHYSYGVNSTEKGDLSSESTVSRIRTEHFPLTLESARPSHTSQYLCASSDRTEAFFGQGTRLTVV.

This clonotype showed up many times. The chain's CDR3 is CSVDFSKRGDYNEQFF. CDR3 in DNA: TGCAGCGTTGATTTTAGTAAGCGGGGAGACTACAATGAGCAGTTCTTC. This rearrangement joins TRBV29-1 to TRBJ2-1, with 7 bases that match TRBD2. This CDR3 is 16 amino acids long. The ends lost 3 bases at V and 3 bases at J; junction bases unmatched: 11. In germline, CDR1 is SQVTM, CDR2 ANQGSEA.

This clonotype has only a few counts. The gene calls are TRBV6-5 and TRBJ2-5, with 8 positions matching TRBD2. V lost 2 bases to trimming and J lost 5 bases; unmatched junction nucleotides: 4. The CDR3 has 14 amino acids. Germline CDR1 is MNHEY and CDR2 is SVGAGI. CDR3 nucleotides: TGTGCCAGCAGTTACACGGGGGGGTGGGAGACCCAGTACTTC. Translated: CASSYTGGWETQYF.

This chain connects TRBV2 to TRBJ1-2, with D unclear. The CDR3 is 13 residues long. Germline CDR1 is SNHLY and CDR2 is FYNNEI. V was clipped by 5 bases and J by 7 bases, with 14 bases between them. CDR3 DNA sequence: TGTGCCAGCAGTTTGATTCAAACGGGTGGCTACACCTTC. The encoded protein is CASSLIQTGGYTF.

This clonotype turned up a few times. The rearrangement links TRBV29-1 to TRBJ1-1; D unresolved. Germline V CDR1 and CDR2: SQVTM, ANQGSEA. V was pared by 5 bases and J by 1 base, with 8 bases between. The CDR3 is 12 amino acids. The CDR3 nucleotides read TGCAGCGTTAATCAGCAGAACACTGAAGCTTTCTTT. Protein product: CSVNQQNTEAFF.

This clonotype was recorded a few times. V usage is TRBV2 and J usage is TRBJ1-2; 10 bases agree with TRBD1. CDR1 and CDR2 (germline): SNHLY, FYNNEI. The CDR3 sequence is 14 residues long. Germline trimming cut 6 bases from V and 5 bases from J; bases unmatched to any gene: 6. This CDR3 is CASRIRDRGYGYTF. The CDR3 bases are TGTGCCAGCAGGATCCGGGACAGGGGTTATGGCTACACCTTC.

This clonotype was seen repeatedly, ten times or more. This chain joins TRBV5-1 and TRBJ2-7; 7 nucleotides align to TRBD2. The CDR3 runs 15 residues. The ends lost 1 base at V and 0 bases at J; junction bases unmatched: 4. The germline CDR1 and CDR2 sequences are SGHRS and YFSETQ. The CDR3 is CASSLLGGSSYEQYV. The CDR3 DNA reads as TGCGCCAGCAGCTTGTTGGGGGGGAGCTCCTACGAGCAGTACGTC.

There are many counts of this clonotype. V usage is TRBV6-5 and J usage is TRBJ1-5; D is unclear. There are 18 residues in the CDR3. Trimming stripped 0 bases from V and 0 bases from J, with 15 bases between. CDR1 is MNHEY, CDR2 SVGAGI, per germline. The CDR3 sequence is CASSYSLPGSDSNQPQHF. The CDR3 DNA follows: TGTGCCAGCAGTTACTCACTACCTGGCAGCGATAGCAATCAGCCCCAGCATTTT.

This clonotype appeared many times. J is TRBJ1-1 and V is TRBV3-1; D may be TRBD1 (6 bases). Germline CDR1 and CDR2: LGHDT and YNNKEL (reference sequence). Trimming stripped 3 bases from V and 8 bases from J, with 10 bases between. The CDR3 contains 12 residues. The CDR3 spells CASSHVDREAFF. CDR3 coding DNA: TGTGCCAGCAGCCATGTAGACAGGGAAGCTTTCTTT.